Below are 5 T cell receptor beta chains sequenced from a single sample in a study of T cells after posttransplantation cyclophosphamide. Cyclophosphamide on days +3 and +4 followed busulfan-fludarabine conditioning and a marrow graft. Profiling relied on immunoSEQ multiplex PCR, and the TCRdb table lists in-frame clones only, not all of them. The table has tens of thousands of clones, around 80% seen once; the top ten hold about 8%. The specimen was CD4+ T cells sorted from blood, collected 1,900 to 2,000 days after a stem cell transplant with posttransplant cyclophosphamide. All receptors come from a female patient aged 40 to 55 who received an allogeneic stem cell transplant from a related donor, was CMV-positive, and had no GVHD. Some T cells may be transferred from the graft donor.

The chain is built from TRBV5-1 and TRBJ2-3, with a possible D match to TRBD2 (5 bases). The V and J ends lost 0 bases and 3 bases respectively, with 17 bases between them. The CDR3 consists of 17 residues. Germline V gene sequence: CDR1 SGHRS, CDR2 YFSETQ. In DNA form, the CDR3 reads TGCGCCAGCAGCTTGGTTCGAGGCCGCTCGGGGACAGATACGCAGTATTTT. This gives the protein CASSLVRGRSGTDTQYF.

The chain is built from TRBV28 and TRBJ2-3; maybe TRBD2 (5 bases). The CDR3 runs 14 residues. Germline V gene sequence: CDR1 MDHEN, CDR2 SYDVKM. Between the trimmed V and J ends, which lost 5 bases and 1 base, there was a span of 10 bases. The chain's CDR3 is CASSIDSGTDTQYF. CDR3 coding DNA: TGTGCCAGCAGTATCGATAGCGGCACAGATACGCAGTATTTT.

The rearrangement uses TRBV18 and TRBJ2-5, with 7 bases identical to TRBD2. Germline assignment: CDR1 KGHSH and CDR2 LQKENI. CDR3 length equals 16 residues. The ends lost 4 bases at V and 0 bases at J; junction bases unmatched: 8. CDR3 loop: CASSQRAGLYQETQYF. The DNA for the CDR3 is TGTGCCAGCTCACAAAGAGCGGGGCTATACCAAGAGACCCAGTACTTC.

This sequence joins TRBV11-3 and TRBJ2-3; D remains ambiguous. Germline-derived CDR1 and CDR2 are SGHNT and YENEEA. There are 14 residues in the CDR3. The ends were cut back, 1 base at V and 2 bases at J, with 7 bases in the middle. In DNA, the CDR3 is TGTGCCAGCAGCTTAGTAGCCACCACAGATACGCAGTATTTT. It is translated as CASSLVATTDTQYF.

This clone appeared a few times. V gene TRBV28 combines with J gene TRBJ2-7; weak D call: TRBD1 (5 bases). With 6 bases removed from V and 3 bases from J, the gap between germline ends came to 15 bases. The CDR3 sequence is 14 residues long. The V gene's germline CDR1 is MDHEN and CDR2 SYDVKM. CDR3 nucleotide sequence: TGTGCCAGCAGCCCCGGAAATAGGGGCTACGAGCAGTACTTC. This translates into CASSPGNRGYEQYF.